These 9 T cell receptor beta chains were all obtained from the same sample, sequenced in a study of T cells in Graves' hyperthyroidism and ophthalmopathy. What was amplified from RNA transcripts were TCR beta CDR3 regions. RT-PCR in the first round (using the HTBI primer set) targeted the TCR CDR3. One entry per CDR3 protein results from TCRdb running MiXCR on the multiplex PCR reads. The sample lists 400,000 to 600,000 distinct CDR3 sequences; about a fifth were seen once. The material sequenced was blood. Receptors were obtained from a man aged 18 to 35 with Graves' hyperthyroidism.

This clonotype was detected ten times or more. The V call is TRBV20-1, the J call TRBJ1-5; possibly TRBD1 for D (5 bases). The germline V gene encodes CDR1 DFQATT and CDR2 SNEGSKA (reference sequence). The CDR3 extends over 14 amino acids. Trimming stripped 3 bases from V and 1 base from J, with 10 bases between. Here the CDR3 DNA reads TGCAGTGCTAGTCGGGGGGTAAGCAATCAGCCCCAGCATTTT. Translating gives CSASRGVSNQPQHF.

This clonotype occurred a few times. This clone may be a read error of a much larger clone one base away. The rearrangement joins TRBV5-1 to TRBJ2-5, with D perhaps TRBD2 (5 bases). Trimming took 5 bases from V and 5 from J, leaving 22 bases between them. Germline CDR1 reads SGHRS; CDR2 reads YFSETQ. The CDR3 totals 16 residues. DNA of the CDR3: TGCGCCAGCAGTTACACCCCGGACTGGTTTGGGGAGACCCAGTACTTC. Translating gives CASSYTPDWFGETQYF.

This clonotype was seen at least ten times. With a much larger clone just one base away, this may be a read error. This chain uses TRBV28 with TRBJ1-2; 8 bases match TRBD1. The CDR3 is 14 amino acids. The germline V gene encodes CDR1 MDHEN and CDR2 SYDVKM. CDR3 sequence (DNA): TGTGCCAGCAGTTTATCGAGGACAGGGATGGGCTGCACCTTC. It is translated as CASSLSRTGMGCTF.

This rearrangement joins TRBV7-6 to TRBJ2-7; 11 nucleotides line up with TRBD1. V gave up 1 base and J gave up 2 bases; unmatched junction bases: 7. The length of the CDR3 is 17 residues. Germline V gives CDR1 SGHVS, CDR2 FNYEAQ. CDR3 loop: CASSLGTGGPGTYEQYF. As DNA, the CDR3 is TGTGCCAGCAGCTTAGGGACAGGGGGCCCGGGGACCTACGAGCAGTACTTC.

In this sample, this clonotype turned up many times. CDR3 residues: CASSIRGQPQHF. As DNA, the CDR3 is TGTGCCAGTAGTATCAGAGGTCAGCCCCAGCATTTT. The chain joins TRBV19 to TRBJ1-5; D gene ambiguous. CDR1 is LNHDA, CDR2 SQIVND, per germline (reference sequence). This CDR3 region has 12 residues. The V and J ends lost 3 bases and 6 bases respectively, with 6 bases between them.

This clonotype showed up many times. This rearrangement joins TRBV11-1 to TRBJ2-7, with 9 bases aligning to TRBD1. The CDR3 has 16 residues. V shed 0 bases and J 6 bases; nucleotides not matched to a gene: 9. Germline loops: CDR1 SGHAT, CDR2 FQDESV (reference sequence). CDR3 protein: CASSLAEGQGRTEQYF. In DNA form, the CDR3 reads TGTGCCAGCAGCTTAGCGGAAGGACAGGGGCGTACCGAGCAGTACTTC. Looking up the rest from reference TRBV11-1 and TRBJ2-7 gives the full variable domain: EAEVAQSPRYKITEKSQAVAFWCDPISGHATLYWYRQILGQGPELLVQFQDESVVDDSQLPKDRFSAERLKGVDSTLKIQPAELGDSAMYLCASSLAEGQGRTEQYFGPGTRLTVT.

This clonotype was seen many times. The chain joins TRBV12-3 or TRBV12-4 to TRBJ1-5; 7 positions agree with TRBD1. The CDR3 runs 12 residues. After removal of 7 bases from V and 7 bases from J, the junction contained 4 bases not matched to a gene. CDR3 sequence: CASTQGGQPQHF. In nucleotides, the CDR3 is TGTGCCAGCACCCAGGGGGGACAGCCCCAGCATTTT.

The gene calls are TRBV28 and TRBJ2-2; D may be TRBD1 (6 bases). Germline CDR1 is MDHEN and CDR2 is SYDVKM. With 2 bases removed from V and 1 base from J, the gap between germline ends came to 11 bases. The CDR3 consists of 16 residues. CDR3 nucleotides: TGTGCCAGCAGTTTAGTCAACAGGGAGAACACCGGGGAGCTGTTTTTT. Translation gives CASSLVNRENTGELFF.

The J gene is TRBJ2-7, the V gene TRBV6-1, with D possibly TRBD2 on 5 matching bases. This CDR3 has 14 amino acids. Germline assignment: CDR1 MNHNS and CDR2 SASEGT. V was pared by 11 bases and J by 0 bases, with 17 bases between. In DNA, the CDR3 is TGTGCCGCTGGACCCTTGGGGAGCTCCTACGAGCAGTACTTC. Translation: CAAGPLGSSYEQYF.